The entry below describes one TCR beta chain. It lacks a known antigen. Within one base of it there is no much larger clone, and no base qualities were kept. The Quick-DNA Microprep Kit was used to extract genomic DNA from the sorted cells. TCRbeta DNA was amplified with the immunoSEQ hsTCRbeta kit following the manufacturer's protocol. TCRbeta libraries were sequenced on an Illumina MiSeq instrument. In the authors' own workflow: Following removal of out-of-frame sequences, a few million distinct TCRbeta sequences were retained, with an average of about 61,000 per individual. Each individual was scored by the count of roughly 160 previously reported CMV-associated TCRbeta sequences and the total productive distinct TCRbeta count. A beta-binomial model was reimplemented in Python, and random forests from scikit-learn, run with default parameters, were trained on data from the US cohort. Classifier performance on the Belgian cohort was summarized as median AUC with percentile confidence intervals calculated over 10,000 bootstrap iterations. This immuneACCESS table, as held by TCRdb, lists in-frame sequences with V and J called but not all clones. Of the missing ones, under half trace to an unresolved V gene in checked studies; the others have no known cause. V and J calls plus clone size are reproduced from that table; the DNA served to infer D and trimming. This sample is represented by 55,000 to 65,000 clones; 82% of them were singletons. The ten largest make up roughly 0.4% of the sample.

These data belong to a study of memory CD4+ T cells and cytomegalovirus serostatus (dated by TCRdb to 2018 to 2020). About the full investigation: The cohort included approximately 35 healthy adults from Belgium, of whom 9 were CMV seropositive and 24 were CMV seronegative. To replicate a published TCR-based CMV serostatus classifier, the researchers sequenced the CD4+ memory TCRbeta repertoires of a Belgian cohort whose cytomegalovirus serostatus was known.

A FACSAria II was used to sort memory CD4+ T cells, defined as single viable CD3+CD4+CD8-CD45RO+ cells. CMV serostatus was assessed using a Roche Elecsys assay, by which serum IgG against CMV pp150, pp28, p38 and p52 was detected. Following thawing, total CD4+ T cells were enriched through positive selection using CD4 magnetic microbeads. Samples originated from another study that specifically interrogated the CD4+ T cell memory repertoire. Following standard operating procedures, peripheral blood mononuclear cells were isolated and cryopreserved, while serum was kept at -80 degrees C. The staining relied on CD3-PerCP (BW264/56), CD4-APC (RPA-T4), CD45RO-PE (UCHT1) and CD8-Pacific Orange (3B5) antibodies, and Sytox blue was used to exclude non-viable cells. Findings and caveats that apply to the study as a whole: Among the 150 to 200 previously reported CMV-associated TCRbeta sequences, over 65 showed up in the CD4+ memory repertoires, with each one found in between one and five individuals. Results were interpreted as suggesting that the CMV-associated TCR signature is largely present in the CD4+ memory repertoire. Only CD4+CD45RO+ memory cells were sequenced, unlike the original study, which covered naive and memory CD4+ and CD8+ populations. On the Belgian cohort, the classifier built on the original framework reached a median bootstrapped AUC of about 0.95, with a 95% CI of 0.76-1.00. For predicting CMV serostatus, the median bootstrapped AUC was about 0.94 using the original framework and about 0.89 using a US-trained random forest.

The receptor's source is an adult in good health and CMV-seronegative. The sample was memory CD4+ T cells from blood.

The CDR3 sequence is CSVMTAVSSYEQYF. The DNA sequence is as follows: TGCAGCGTGATGACAGCCGTTAGCTCCTACGAGCAGTACTTC. This sequence uses TRBV29-1 and TRBJ2-7, with TRBD1 tentatively as D gene (5 bases match). CDR1 SQVTM and CDR2 ANQGSEA were looked up in the germline V gene. V sheds 6 bases and J sheds 0 bases, leaving 15 bases between their ends. The CDR3 runs 14 residues from the cysteine to the phenylalanine. Only the CDR3 region is kept as DNA, spanning 42 bases read in frame from base 1.